The 9 T cell receptor beta chains given below trace back to one sample, sequenced in a study of neurological immune-mediated disorders. The time point: technical triplicate 3. TCRdb re-called the 5' RACE reads through MiXCR, storing one row per CDR3 protein. The sample records some 47,000 distinct CDR3 sequences, roughly 21% being singletons. Material for sequencing was PBMCs. These receptor sequences come from a man between 60 and 70 years old with HTLV-1-associated myelopathy (HAM/TSP).

This clonotype was found many times. The rearrangement uses TRBV6-5 and TRBJ1-1; TRBD1 might be the D (6 bases). The CDR3 spans 12 residues. The V and J ends lost 2 bases and 7 bases respectively, with 8 bases between them. Per germline, CDR1 MNHEY and CDR2 SVGAGI. The CDR3 DNA reads TGTGCCAGCAGTTACCCGACAGGTGAAGCTTTCTTT. This gives the protein CASSYPTGEAFF.

This chain joins TRBV9 and TRBJ2-3, with 9 bases matching TRBD2. Germline V gene data show CDR1 as SGDLS and CDR2 as YYNGEE. This CDR3 region has 19 residues. After removal of 2 bases from V and 2 bases from J, the junction contained 15 bases not matched to a gene. This CDR3 is CASSVDSGRGDTATDTQYF. The CDR3, as DNA: TGTGCCAGCAGCGTCGATAGCGGGAGAGGGGACACCGCCACAGATACGCAGTATTTT.

This clonotype occurred many times. The CDR3 DNA reads TGTGCCAGCAGCTTAGAGGCGGGAGGGCCCCCCACAGATACGCAGTATTTT. Residues: CASSLEAGGPPTDTQYF. The J gene is TRBJ2-3, the V gene TRBV7-2, with 9 bases aligning to TRBD2. With V trimmed by 1 base and J by 2 bases, 7 bases remained unmatched. The CDR3 extends over 17 amino acids. In germline, CDR1 is SGHTA, CDR2 FQGNSA. Combining the CDR3 with reference TRBV7-2 and TRBJ2-3 gives the whole variable domain GAGVSQSPSNKVTEKGKDVELRCDPISGHTALYWYRQSLGQGLEFLIYFQGNSAPDKSGLPSDRFSAERTGGSVSTLTIQRTQQEDSAVYLCASSLEAGGPPTDTQYFGPGTRLTVL.

This clonotype was seen at least ten times. The CDR3 loop reads CASSFSGTPVSGYTF. In nucleotides, the CDR3 is TGTGCCAGCAGCTTCTCCGGGACTCCCGTTAGTGGCTACACCTTC. The chain combines TRBV9 with TRBJ1-2; a possible D gene is TRBD1 (5 bases). Germline assignment: CDR1 SGDLS and CDR2 YYNGEE. The CDR3 sequence is 15 residues long. With 4 bases removed from V and 7 bases from J, the gap between germline ends came to 20 bases.

The rearrangement links TRBV3-1 to TRBJ2-5, with 8 nucleotides matching TRBD1. CDR1 and CDR2 from the germline V gene are LGHDT and YNNKEL (reference sequence). The CDR3 is 15 residues long. V shed 2 bases, J shed 5 bases, and the junction held 7 bases outside the gene matches. The CDR3 region is CASSQYRQGLETQYF. The DNA for the CDR3 is TGTGCCAGCAGCCAATATAGACAGGGGTTGGAGACCCAGTACTTC.

This clonotype was counted many times. The rearrangement uses TRBV11-2 and TRBJ2-3, with D perhaps matching TRBD1 (6 bases). The germline V gene encodes CDR1 SGHAT and CDR2 FQNNGV. The CDR3 is 15 amino acids. The V gene lost 0 bases and the J gene lost 2 bases, with 9 bases spanning the gap. The chain's CDR3 is CASSLDGGATDTQYF. CDR3 DNA sequence: TGTGCCAGCAGCTTAGATGGGGGCGCCACAGATACGCAGTATTTT. Complete variable domain (other parts from reference TRBV11-2 and TRBJ2-3): EAGVAQSPRYKIIEKRQSVAFWCNPISGHATLYWYQQILGQGPKLLIQFQNNGVVDDSQLPKDRFSAERLKGVDSTLKIQPAKLEDSAVYLCASSLDGGATDTQYFGPGTRLTVL.

The chain is built from TRBV3-1 and TRBJ2-3; D is tentatively TRBD1 or TRBD2 (5 bases each). CDR3 length: 16 amino acids. The germline V gene encodes CDR1 LGHDT and CDR2 YNNKEL (reference sequence). Trimming pared 4 bases from V and 2 bases from J, leaving 16 bases between. The CDR3 sequence: CASSLRETAYTDTQYF. CDR3 in DNA: TGTGCCAGCAGCCTCAGGGAGACAGCTTACACAGATACGCAGTATTTT.

This clonotype has a count of ten or more. The V and J genes are TRBV9 and TRBJ1-4; D ambiguous. The length of the CDR3 is 13 residues. Trimming left V 3 bases short and J 5 bases short, with 8 bases between. Per the germline V gene, CDR1 is SGDLS and CDR2 is YYNGEE. Written as DNA, the CDR3 is TGTGCCAGCAGCGGGGCGGTGAATGAAAAACTGTTTTTT. It is translated as CASSGAVNEKLFF.

This clonotype occurred many times. The genes are TRBV7-3 and TRBJ1-1, with D unclear. From germline, CDR1 is SGHTA and CDR2 FQGTGA. The V end was cut by 5 bases, the J end by 2 bases, with 9 bases between. CDR3 length: 13 amino acids. For the CDR3, the DNA is TGTGCCAGCAGCCCGGGAGCCAACACTGAAGCTTTCTTT. Amino acids: CASSPGANTEAFF.